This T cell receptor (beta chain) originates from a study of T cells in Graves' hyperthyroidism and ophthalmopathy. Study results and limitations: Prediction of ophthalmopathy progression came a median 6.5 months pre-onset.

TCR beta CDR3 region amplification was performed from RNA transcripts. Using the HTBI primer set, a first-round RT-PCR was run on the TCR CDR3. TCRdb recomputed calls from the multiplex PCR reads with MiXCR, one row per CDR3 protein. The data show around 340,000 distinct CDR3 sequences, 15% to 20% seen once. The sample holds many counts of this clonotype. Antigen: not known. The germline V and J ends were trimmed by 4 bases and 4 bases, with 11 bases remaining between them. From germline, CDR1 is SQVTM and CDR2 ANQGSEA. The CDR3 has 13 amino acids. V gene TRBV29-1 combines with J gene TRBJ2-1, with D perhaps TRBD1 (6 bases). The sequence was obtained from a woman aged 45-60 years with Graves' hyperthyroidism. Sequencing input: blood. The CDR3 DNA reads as TGCAGCGTTGCCCGGGACACTTACAATGAGCAGTTCTTC. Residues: CSVARDTYNEQFF.